Given below is one TCR beta chain in context. All enrollees were roughly 18 to 89 years old and from about two dozen US areas. Participants had their cohort set by participant-reported clinical history. Generated by immunoSEQ multiplex PCR, the TCRdb table keeps only in-frame clones and is missing some. This table holds over 150,000 clones, around 80% found once. CDR3 size: 16 residues. The sample comes from a study of blood T cell repertoires in COVID-19. Overall study: Acute and convalescent COVID-19 specimens originated in the United States, Italy and Spain. T cells, B-cell-depleted T cells, or PBMCs supplied cDNA or gDNA.

The material sequenced was PBMCs or T cells enriched from blood (not recorded which). This chain joins TRBV21-1 and TRBJ1-2; the table names TRBD1, a call not compared with the DNA. TRBV21-1 is termed a pseudogene. The receptor was isolated from a man aged 50 to 60 who had recovered from COVID-19. The CDR3 loop reads CASSKARDRVGYGYTF. The CDR3 region has the DNA TGTGCCAGCAGCAAAGCGAGGGACAGGGTTGGCTATGGCTACACCTTC.